A selection of T cell receptor beta chains follows, all from one sample in a study of cytomegalovirus exposure and HLA in healthy donors. Generated by immunoSEQ multiplex PCR, the TCRdb table keeps only in-frame clones and is missing some. The table lists around 150,000 clones, roughly 85% of them singletons. Sequenced material: PBMCs. All receptors come from a male donor in good health and CMV-seronegative. Each CDR3 is given with its conserved first and last residue. The order of the fields is J gene, V gene, clone size, D gene, CDR3 DNA, CDR3 protein. D genes are given only for firm matches. Clone size is stated in some rows and not others, as once, few, many or a class when expanded.

>TRBJ1-2|TRBV4-3|NA|NA
TGCGCCAGCAGCCAACATATGGGGGCCGCCTACTATGGCTACACCTTC
CASSQHMGAAYYGYTF
>TRBJ2-5|TRBV11-2|NA|NA
TGTGCCAGCAGCGCGCGGGACGGTTACATGGGAGAGACCCAGTACTTC
CASSARDGYMGETQYF
>TRBJ2-2|TRBV27|once|NA
TGTGCCAGCAGTAAGGGGCGCGACACCGGGGAGCTGTTTTTT
CASSKGRDTGELFF
>TRBJ2-4|TRBV18|NA|TRBD1
TGTGCCAGCTCACCTGTGACAGGGTCCAAAAACATTCAGTACTTC
CASSPVTGSKNIQYF
>TRBJ2-3|TRBV11-3|NA|NA
TGTGCCAGCGGGACTCTAAGCACAGATACGCAGTATTTT
CASGTLSTDTQYF
>TRBJ1-5|TRBV25-1|NA|NA
TGTGCCAGCAGTGATAAGGGTACCCCGGAGGCTCAGCCCCAGCATTTT
CASSDKGTPEAQPQHF
>TRBJ2-7|TRBV7-2|NA|TRBD2
TGTGCCAGCAGCTTATTAGCGGGGGCTCCGATTTCGGAGCAGTACTTC
CASSLLAGAPISEQYF
>TRBJ1-6|TRBV5-4|once|NA
TGTGCCAGCAGTCAAACAGGGACACCCCTCCACTTT
CASSQTGTPLHF
>TRBJ2-3|TRBV18|once|NA
TGTGCCAGCTCACCGCAGGGGGATACGCAGTATTTT
CASSPQGDTQYF
>TRBJ2-5|TRBV7-2|NA|TRBD1
TGTGCCAGCAGAAAGTCGGGACAGAACCAAGAGACCCAGTACTTC
CASRKSGQNQETQYF
>TRBJ2-3|TRBV27|NA|TRBD2
TGTGCCAGCAGTTTTCGGCTAGCGGGAAGAGATACGCAGTATTTT
CASSFRLAGRDTQYF
>TRBJ1-1|TRBV10-1|NA|NA
TGCGCCATTCGACCAACCTCTACGACAGCGAACACTGAAGCTTTCTTT
CAIRPTSTTANTEAFF
>TRBJ1-1|TRBV4-3|NA|NA
TGCGCCAGCAGCCAAAGCAGGCGTTCGAACACTGAAGCTTTCTTT
CASSQSRRSNTEAFF
>TRBJ2-5|TRBV18|NA|NA
TGTGCCAGCTCATCAATGACAGTTGAAGAGACCCAGTACTTC
CASSSMTVEETQYF
>TRBJ2-5|TRBV6-6|NA|NA
TGTGCCAGCAGCCCACCGCAGGCCCAAGAGACCCAGTACTTC
CASSPPQAQETQYF
>TRBJ2-1|TRBV5-1|few|TRBD2
TGCGCCAGCAGCTTGGCCCTAGCGGGAGGTTACCAGGACGCGTTTTACAATGAGCAGTTCTTC
CASSLALAGGYQDAFYNEQFF
>TRBJ2-1|TRBV27|few|TRBD1
TGTGCCAGCAAAGGACAGGGGAACGCCGTCAATGAGCAGTTCTTC
CASKGQGNAVNEQFF
>TRBJ1-5|TRBV6-5|NA|NA
TGTGCCAGCAGCTTCTATAGCAATCAGCCCCAGCATTTT
CASSFYSNQPQHF
>TRBJ1-2|TRBV7-8|NA|NA
TGTGCCAGCAGCTACCAGGGCCCCTATGGCTACACCTTC
CASSYQGPYGYTF
>TRBJ2-2|TRBV6-5|few|TRBD1
TGTGCCAGCAGTTATTTAAGGGGGCGAGACACCGGGGAGCTGTTTTTT
CASSYLRGRDTGELFF
>TRBJ2-3|TRBV4-1|NA|TRBD2
TGCGCCAGCAGTCCGGGGACTAGCGGCACAGATACGCAGTATTTT
CASSPGTSGTDTQYF
>TRBJ2-3|TRBV7-3|NA|TRBD2
TGTGCCAGCAGCTTAACAGGACTAGCGGGGGAGAGCACAGATACGCAGTATTTT
CASSLTGLAGESTDTQYF
>TRBJ1-2|TRBV29-1|NA|TRBD1
TGCAGCGTCCGGACAGGGGATGGTGGCTACACCTTC
CSVRTGDGGYTF
>TRBJ1-1|TRBV28|NA|NA
TGTGCCAGCAGAGAGGGGGCTGAAGCTTTCTTT
CASREGAEAFF
>TRBJ2-3|TRBV9|NA|TRBD2
TGTGCCAGCAGCGTAGGGGGACTAGCGGGCCTCACAGATACGCAGTATTTT
CASSVGGLAGLTDTQYF
>TRBJ2-2|TRBV11-2|NA|NA
TGTGCCAGCAGCTTCCTCCGGGAGAACACCGGGGAGCTGTTTTTT
CASSFLRENTGELFF
>TRBJ2-1|TRBV10-2|few|NA
TGCGCCAGCAGTGAGTCGAAACCTAGCTCCTACAATGAGCAGTTCTTC
CASSESKPSSYNEQFF
>TRBJ2-1|TRBV5-1|NA|NA
TGCGCCAGCAGCTTGGATTGGGACACTGCCTACAATGAGCAGTTCTTC
CASSLDWDTAYNEQFF
>TRBJ2-1|TRBV11-2|NA|NA
TGTGCCAGCAGCTTAGTCCCGCCGGGACTCAGCTCCTACAATGAGCAGTTCTTC
CASSLVPPGLSSYNEQFF
>TRBJ2-5|TRBV11-2|once|TRBD1
TGTGCCAGCAGCTTAGCCCGGACAGGGGAGGAGACCCAGTACTTC
CASSLARTGEETQYF
>TRBJ1-1|TRBV5-6|NA|NA
TGTGCCAGCAGCTTACCACAGAACACTGAAGCTTTCTTT
CASSLPQNTEAFF
>TRBJ2-7|TRBV28|few|TRBD2
TGTGCCAGCAGTTTCAGGAGCGGGAGGGCCTCCTACGAGCAGTACTTC
CASSFRSGRASYEQYF
>TRBJ2-5|TRBV11-2|NA|TRBD1
TGTGCCAGCAGTCTCGGACAGGACCAAGAGACCCAGTACTTC
CASSLGQDQETQYF
>TRBJ1-2|TRBV7-9|NA|TRBD1
TGTGCCAGCAGCTTAGGACAGGGTATCAACGGCTACACCTTC
CASSLGQGINGYTF
>TRBJ2-2|TRBV9|NA|NA
TGTGCCAGCGGTAGGGGGGGCACCGGGGAGCTGTTTTTT
CASGRGGTGELFF
>TRBJ2-7|TRBV9|NA|TRBD2
TGTGCCAGCAGCCAGACTAGCGGCCCCTACGAGCAGTACTTC
CASSQTSGPYEQYF
>TRBJ1-2|TRBV27|NA|TRBD1
TGTGCCAGCAGTTCGACCGACAGGGTAGATAGTGGCTACACCTTC
CASSSTDRVDSGYTF
>TRBJ1-2|TRBV9|NA|NA
TGTGCCAGCAGCGTAGCTAGCTATGGCTACACCTTC
CASSVASYGYTF
>TRBJ2-5|TRBV7-6|once|TRBD1
TGTGCCAGCAGCTTAGGGACAGGGATGGAGACCCAGTACTTC
CASSLGTGMETQYF
>TRBJ2-5|TRBV7-6|NA|TRBD1
TGTGCCAGCAGCGCCTACCGGGACAGCCAAGAGACCCAGTACTTC
CASSAYRDSQETQYF
>TRBJ1-2|TRBV29-1|NA|NA
TGCAGCGTCTTTAATCCCCAGGGTCATGGCTACACCTTC
CSVFNPQGHGYTF
>TRBJ1-5|TRBV10-3|NA|NA
TGTGCCATCAGGGAGACAGCCAATCAGCCCCAGCATTTT
CAIRETANQPQHF
>TRBJ1-2|TRBV29-1|once|TRBD1
TGCAGCGTCGCCGACAGGGAAGATGGCTACACCTTC
CSVADREDGYTF
>TRBJ2-5|TRBV11-3|few|TRBD2
TGTGCCAGCAGCTTGGGACTAGCGGGGGGGGCCCCCCAAGAGACCCAGTACTTC
CASSLGLAGGAPQETQYF
>TRBJ1-1|TRBV7-9|NA|TRBD1
TGTGCCAGCAGCACCATCCCCGGGACAGGGAACACTGAAGCTTTCTTT
CASSTIPGTGNTEAFF